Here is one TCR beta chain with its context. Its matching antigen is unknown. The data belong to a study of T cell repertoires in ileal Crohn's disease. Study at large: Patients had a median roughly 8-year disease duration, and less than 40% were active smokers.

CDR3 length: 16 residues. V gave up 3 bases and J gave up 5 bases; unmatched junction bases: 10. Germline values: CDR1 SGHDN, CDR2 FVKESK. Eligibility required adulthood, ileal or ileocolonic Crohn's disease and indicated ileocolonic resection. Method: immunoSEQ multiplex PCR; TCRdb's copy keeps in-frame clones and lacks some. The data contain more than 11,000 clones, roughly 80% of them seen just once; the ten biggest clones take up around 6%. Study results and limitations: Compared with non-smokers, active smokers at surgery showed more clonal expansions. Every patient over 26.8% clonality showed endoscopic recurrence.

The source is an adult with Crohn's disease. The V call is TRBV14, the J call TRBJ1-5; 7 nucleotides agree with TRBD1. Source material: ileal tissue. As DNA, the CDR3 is TGTGCCAGCAGCCAGCCGTTCGGACAGGCCTATCAGCCCCAGCATTTT. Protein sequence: CASSQPFGQAYQPQHF.